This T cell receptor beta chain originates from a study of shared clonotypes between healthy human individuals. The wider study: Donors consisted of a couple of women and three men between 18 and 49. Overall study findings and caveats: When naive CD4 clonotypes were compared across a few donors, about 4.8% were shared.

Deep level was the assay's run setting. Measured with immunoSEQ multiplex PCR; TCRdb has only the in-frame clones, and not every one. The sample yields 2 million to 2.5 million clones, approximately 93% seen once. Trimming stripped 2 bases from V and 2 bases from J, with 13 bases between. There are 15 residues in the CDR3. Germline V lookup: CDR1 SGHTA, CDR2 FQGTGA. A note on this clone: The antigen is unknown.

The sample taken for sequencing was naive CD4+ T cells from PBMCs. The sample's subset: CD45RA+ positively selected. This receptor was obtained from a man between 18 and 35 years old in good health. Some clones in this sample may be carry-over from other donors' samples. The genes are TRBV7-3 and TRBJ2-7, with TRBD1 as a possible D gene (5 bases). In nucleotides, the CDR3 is TGTGCCAGCAGCTTAGCGGTAGGGGATACCTACGAGCAGTACTTC. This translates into CASSLAVGDTYEQYF.